This passage covers 25 T cell receptor beta chains from one sample sequenced in a study of cytomegalovirus exposure and HLA in healthy donors (dated by TCRdb to between 2016 and 2019). The library was obtained by the immunoSEQ multiplex PCR assay. The multiplex PCR relied on a mix of 60 forward primers for TCR Vbeta segments and 13 reverse primers for TCR Jbeta segments. TCRdb obtained this table from immuneACCESS and retained in-frame rearrangements with V and J assigned. These tables miss some clones; where compared with another copy, unresolved V genes account for less than half of the shortfall, and the remainder is unexplained. This sample holds 130,000 or so clones; around 80% were observed only once. The leading ten clones occupy just under 3% of the sample. The sequenced sample consisted of PBMCs. The receptors originated from a woman aged 18-35 years in good health and CMV-seropositive.

The chain couples TRBV28 to TRBJ1-2, with 8 bases matching TRBD1. This CDR3 is built from 14 residues. The V and J ends lost 6 bases and 4 bases, in that order; junction bases with no gene match: 7. Looked up from germline, CDR1 is MDHEN and CDR2 is SYDVKM. The CDR3 sequence is CASRRGQGLYGYTF. The CDR3 coding sequence is TGTGCCAGCAGACGTGGACAGGGCCTCTATGGCTACACCTTC.

The chain couples TRBV19 to TRBJ2-3; weak D call: TRBD2 (6 bases). Germline lookup yields CDR1 LNHDA and CDR2 SQIVND (reference sequence). The V end was cut by 6 bases, the J end by 2 bases, with 12 bases between. The CDR3 loop spans 14 amino acids. Written as DNA, the CDR3 is TGTGCCAGTAGCCCTAGCGCTCCCACAGATACGCAGTATTTT. Translating it yields CASSPSAPTDTQYF.

The chain couples TRBV7-6 to TRBJ1-3; D is uncertain. Trimming removed 5 bases at V and 4 bases at J, with 12 bases between. Germline V gene lookup returns CDR1 SGHVS and CDR2 FNYEAQ. This CDR3 is built from 14 residues. The CDR3 is CASSPLGGGNTIYF. CDR3 coding DNA: TGTGCCAGCAGCCCCCTGGGCGGGGGAAACACCATATATTTT.

The chain employs TRBV30 and TRBJ1-5; no reliable D call. This CDR3 region has 12 residues. V was pared by 8 bases and J by 6 bases, with 14 bases between. Looked up from germline, CDR1 is GTSNPN and CDR2 is SVGIG (reference sequence). Written as DNA, the CDR3 is TGTGCCGCACGAGGAGGTGGTCAGCCCCAGCATTTT. Translated, it gives CAARGGGQPQHF.

The J gene is TRBJ1-6, the V gene TRBV7-3; D uncertain. Germline values: CDR1 SGHTA, CDR2 FQGTGA. CDR3 length: 14 amino acids. V gave up 2 bases and J gave up 4 bases, with 6 bases separating them. The CDR3 DNA reads TGTGCCAGCAGCTTATACAGTTATAATTCACCCCTCCACTTT. Its translation is CASSLYSYNSPLHF.

This sequence joins TRBV27 and TRBJ1-2, with 8 nucleotides matching TRBD1. V trimming: 5 bases; J trimming: 5 bases; junction bases outside the gene matches: 13. Germline V gene lookup returns CDR1 MNHEY and CDR2 SMNVEV (reference sequence). The CDR3 totals 16 residues. CDR3 sequence: CASSPYSGTGVYGYTF. CDR3 sequence (DNA): TGTGCCAGCAGTCCCTACTCCGGGACAGGCGTATATGGCTACACCTTC.

This CDR3 reads CASSYSGGLQETQYF. For the CDR3, the DNA is TGCGCCAGCAGCTATAGCGGGGGGCTTCAAGAGACCCAGTACTTC. The chain employs TRBV4-1 and TRBJ2-5; TRBD2 matches 10 bases. The CDR3 consists of 15 residues. The germline gives CDR1 MGHRA, CDR2 YSYEKL. The junction had 5 bases not matched to a gene; V was cut back by 5 bases and J by 2 bases.

CDR3 sequence (DNA): TGTGCCAGCTCACTTGCTAGGGGTATGAACACTGAAGCTTTCTTT. This encodes CASSLARGMNTEAFF. The chain combines TRBV18 with TRBJ1-1; D possibly corresponds to TRBD1 (5 bases). CDR1 KGHSH and CDR2 LQKENI come from the germline V gene. Trimming removed 4 bases at V and 0 bases at J, with 12 bases between. The CDR3 extends over 15 amino acids.

The rearrangement uses TRBV19 and TRBJ2-1; 7 bases align to TRBD2. J lost 3 bases, V lost 3 bases, and 5 bases had no gene match. CDR1 and CDR2 (germline): LNHDA, SQIVND (reference sequence). CDR3 size: 15 residues. The CDR3 is CASSMWGGDYNEQFF. Here the CDR3 DNA reads TGTGCCAGTAGTATGTGGGGGGGTGACTACAATGAGCAGTTCTTC.

The gene calls are TRBV5-1 and TRBJ1-4; a weak D match, TRBD1 (5 bases). Germline V gene lookup returns CDR1 SGHRS and CDR2 YFSETQ. The V end was cut by 4 bases, the J end by 6 bases, with 13 bases between. The CDR3 spans 14 residues. The CDR3 region is CASSQAGLDEKLFF. The CDR3 DNA reads TGCGCCAGCAGCCAAGCAGGGTTGGATGAAAAACTGTTTTTT.

This clone was counted only a few times. The chain links TRBV6-6 to TRBJ1-1, with D perhaps matching TRBD1 (6 bases). This CDR3 contains 14 residues. Trimming removed 6 bases from V and 2 bases from J, with 13 bases in between. Germline lookup yields CDR1 MNHNY and CDR2 SVGAGI (reference sequence). Here the CDR3 reads CASRLEQGNTEAFF. DNA of the CDR3: TGTGCCAGCAGGCTCGAACAGGGTAACACTGAAGCTTTCTTT.

The CDR3 loop reads CASAVGTAYEQYF. Here the CDR3 DNA reads TGTGCCAGCGCCGTGGGGACAGCCTACGAGCAGTACTTC. V usage is TRBV21-1 and J usage is TRBJ2-7; TRBD1 is the table's D call, not checked against the DNA. TRBV21-1 is a known pseudogene. CDR3 length: 13 residues.

The chain employs TRBV4-1 and TRBJ1-5, with D hard to call. Trimming removed 3 bases from V and 0 bases from J, with 12 bases in between. This CDR3 has 16 amino acids. Germline V gene lookup returns CDR1 MGHRA and CDR2 YSYEKL. CDR3 sequence (DNA): TGCGCCAGCAGCCATGGGGAGGGAGGTAGCAATCAGCCCCAGCATTTT. Translated, it gives CASSHGEGGSNQPQHF.

V gene TRBV29-1 combines with J gene TRBJ2-1; perhaps TRBD2 as D (5 bases). V was clipped by 3 bases and J by 8 bases, with 8 bases between them. The CDR3 runs 11 residues. Germline V gene sequence: CDR1 SQVTM, CDR2 ANQGSEA. The CDR3 reads CSVEREYEQFF. The CDR3 DNA is TGCAGCGTTGAGAGGGAGTATGAGCAGTTCTTC.

V gene TRBV4-2 combines with J gene TRBJ1-6; D is perhaps TRBD1 (6 bases). The V end was cut by 5 bases, the J end by 8 bases, with 16 bases between. The CDR3 totals 15 residues. Per germline, CDR1 LGHNA and CDR2 YNFKEQ. In nucleotides, the CDR3 is TGTGCCAGCAGCGAGGGGGTAATGGTTGATTCACCCCTCCACTTT. It encodes CASSEGVMVDSPLHF.

V and J are TRBV12-5 and TRBJ2-6, with D maybe TRBD2 (5 bases). Germline-derived CDR1 and CDR2 are LGHNT and FRNRAP. Trimming cost V 0 bases and J 1 base, with 7 bases left between them. The CDR3 totals 16 residues. The CDR3 spells CASGLVLGSGANVLTF. In DNA form, the CDR3 reads TGTGCTAGTGGTTTGGTACTAGGGTCTGGGGCCAACGTCCTGACTTTC.

The V gene is TRBV2, the J gene TRBJ1-1, with TRBD1 matching over 9 bases. CDR3 size: 13 residues. Germline CDR1 is SNHLY and CDR2 is FYNNEI. J gave up 7 bases and V 6 bases, and 6 bases lay outside the gene matches. CDR3 in amino acids: CASSADRGCEAFF. CDR3 bases: TGTGCCAGCAGCGCGGACAGGGGCTGTGAAGCTTTCTTT.

The rearrangement uses TRBV6-1 and TRBJ2-1, with D maybe TRBD2 (5 bases). Germline V CDR1 and CDR2: MNHNS, SASEGT. The CDR3 is 12 amino acids. The germline V and J ends were trimmed by 3 bases and 11 bases, with 11 bases remaining between them. The CDR3 DNA reads as TGTGCCAGCAGTGACGGGGTCGGAAAGCAGTTCTTC. It yields the protein CASSDGVGKQFF.

A remark on this clone: Relative to the germline gene, one junction end is altered; a read error may explain this. The chain carries TRBV7-7 and TRBJ2-3; weak D call: TRBD1 (6 bases). CDR1 SSHAT and CDR2 FNYEAQ come from the germline V gene (reference sequence). This CDR3 is 14 amino acids long. In nucleotides, the CDR3 is TGTGCTAGCAGCGGCCCATGGACAGCAGATACGCAGTATTTT. Residues: CASSGPWTADTQYF.

As DNA, the CDR3 is TGCGCCAGCAGCTTGGAGACAGCCAATCAGCCCCAGCATTTT. It is translated as CASSLETANQPQHF. V gene TRBV5-1 combines with J gene TRBJ1-5, with TRBD1 as a possible D gene (5 bases). This CDR3 contains 14 residues. Between the trimmed V and J ends, which lost 0 bases and 3 bases, there was a span of 7 bases. Looked up from germline, CDR1 is SGHRS and CDR2 is YFSETQ.

The CDR3 DNA sequence: TGTGCCAGCAGTGATAGAGGTACTTTCTTT. Protein sequence: CASSDRGTFF. This chain joins TRBV25-1 and TRBJ1-1; no reliable D call. V was shortened by 3 bases and J by 12 bases, with 8 bases between the two germline ends. The V gene's germline CDR1 is MGHDK and CDR2 SYGVNS. The CDR3 totals 10 residues.

The rearrangement joins TRBV10-3 to TRBJ2-5; tentative D call: TRBD2 (6 bases). Germline V gene sequence: CDR1 ENHRY, CDR2 SYGVKD. V lost 6 bases to trimming and J lost 0 bases, with 11 bases between them. CDR3 size: 14 residues. The CDR3: CAISSSGDQETQYF. DNA for the CDR3: TGTGCCATCAGCTCCTCGGGGGACCAAGAGACCCAGTACTTC.

This chain connects TRBV2 to TRBJ2-7, with TRBD1 matching 7 bases. The CDR3 extends over 14 amino acids. V was clipped by 8 bases and J by 2 bases; unmatched bases: 9. CDR1 is SNHLY, CDR2 FYNNEI, per germline. This CDR3 reads CASGAGTEAYEQYF. The CDR3 coding sequence is TGTGCCAGCGGGGCCGGGACAGAGGCCTACGAGCAGTACTTC.

This chain uses TRBV11-2 with TRBJ2-7; 10 bases agree with TRBD1. Trimming cost V 4 bases and J 1 base; bases outside gene matches: 7. The CDR3 spans 16 residues. Germline V gene data show CDR1 as SGHAT and CDR2 as FQNNGV. The CDR3 nucleotides are TGTGCCAGCAGCTCTCACCGGGACAGGGGTTCCTACGAGCAGTACTTC. Its translation is CASSSHRDRGSYEQYF.

This clone was found a few times. This chain uses TRBV9 with TRBJ1-6, with TRBD1 as a possible D gene (6 bases). CDR3 length: 16 amino acids. V lost 6 bases and J 7 bases, leaving 20 bases between the germline ends. Germline V gene sequence: CDR1 SGDLS, CDR2 YYNGEE. DNA for the CDR3: TGTGCCAGCACCAACTCACAGGGAAGGTGGAATTCACCCCTCCACTTT. This codes for CASTNSQGRWNSPLHF.